The 12 T cell receptor beta chains below all came from one sample that was sequenced in a study of OX40 agonist ivuxolimab in advanced cancers. Here immunoSEQ multiplex PCR was the method, and the copy in TCRdb shows in-frame clones only, minus some. This sample has roughly 90,000 clones, with approximately 91% found just once. Sequencing used CD4+ or CD8+ T cells sorted from blood, obtained in a trial of the OX40 agonist ivuxolimab. The receptors stem from an adult with an advanced solid tumor such as melanoma, head and neck, liver or kidney cancer.

The chain combines TRBV28 with TRBJ1-5; D unresolved. Germline V gene sequence: CDR1 MDHEN, CDR2 SYDVKM. The CDR3 is made up of 15 amino acids. V was clipped by 4 bases and J by 0 bases, with 10 bases between them. This CDR3 is CASSSGLYSNQPQHF. The CDR3, as DNA: TGTGCCAGCAGTTCCGGACTGTATAGCAATCAGCCCCAGCATTTT.

Only a few counts were recorded for this clone. The chain combines TRBV27 with TRBJ2-2; 8 nucleotides agree with TRBD2. CDR1 and CDR2 from the germline V gene are MNHEY and SMNVEV (reference sequence). The V gene end was trimmed by 9 bases and the J gene end by 3 bases; junction bases not matched to a gene: 15. CDR3 length: 17 residues. The CDR3 sequence is CARRHRGLLADTGELFF. CDR3 coding DNA: TGTGCCAGACGCCATCGGGGGCTACTAGCGGACACCGGGGAGCTGTTTTTT.

This chain links TRBV27 with TRBJ1-5; D remains unclear. Trimming removed 3 bases from V and 0 bases from J, with 9 bases in between. Germline lookup yields CDR1 MNHEY and CDR2 SMNVEV (reference sequence). The CDR3 loop spans 15 amino acids. The CDR3 DNA reads as TGTGCCAGCAGTTTTTTGGGTCGTAGCAATCAGCCCCAGCATTTT. This codes for CASSFLGRSNQPQHF.

The rearrangement joins TRBV27 to TRBJ1-3; no clear D gene. This CDR3 region has 21 residues. Germline CDR1 MNHEY, CDR2 SMNVEV (reference sequence). Trimming removed 2 bases from V and 0 bases from J, with 26 bases in between. CDR3 in amino acids: CASSLRPATLLQESSGNTIYF. Here the CDR3 DNA reads TGTGCCAGCAGTTTAAGGCCCGCCACTCTGCTACAAGAGAGCTCTGGAAACACCATATATTTT.

V gene TRBV5-6 combines with J gene TRBJ2-1, with D possibly matching TRBD1 (5 bases). Germline CDR1 SGHDT, CDR2 YYEEEE. V lost 4 bases, J lost 2 bases, and 19 bases lay in between. This CDR3 comprises 17 residues. This CDR3 reads CASSPTARGSPYNEQFF. The CDR3 DNA sequence: TGTGCCAGCAGCCCGACAGCTAGGGGTAGTCCCTACAATGAGCAGTTCTTC.

V gene TRBV11-3 combines with J gene TRBJ2-1, with a tentative D call TRBD2 (6 bases). The V gene lost 0 bases and the J gene lost 10 bases, with 10 bases spanning the gap. The CDR3 is 13 amino acids. Germline V gene lookup returns CDR1 SGHNT and CDR2 YENEEA. CDR3 nucleotide sequence: TGTGCCAGCAGCTTAGAGGGCCTAGCGGAGCAGTTCTTC. This encodes CASSLEGLAEQFF.

The chain carries TRBV18 and TRBJ2-5; 8 bases are shared with TRBD2. The CDR3 runs to 15 residues. The germline V gene has CDR1 KGHSH and CDR2 LQKENI. V lost 4 bases to trimming and J lost 5 bases; unmatched junction nucleotides: 9. As DNA, the CDR3 is TGTGCCAGCTCACTTCTGGCTAGCGGGTATGAGACCCAGTACTTC. This gives the protein CASSLLASGYETQYF.

This rearrangement joins TRBV18 to TRBJ1-5; weak D call: TRBD1 (5 bases). V dropped 0 bases and J dropped 7 bases, with 16 bases sitting between them. There are 16 residues in the CDR3. Germline V gives CDR1 KGHSH, CDR2 LQKENI. This chain's CDR3 is CASSPPNEGRGQPQHF. CDR3 coding DNA: TGTGCCAGCTCACCACCGAACGAGGGGAGGGGACAGCCCCAGCATTTT. The variable domain in full, completed from reference TRBV18 and TRBJ1-5, reads NAGVMQNPRHLVRRRGQEARLRCSPMKGHSHVYWYRQLPEEGLKFMVYLQKENIIDESGMPKERFSAEFPKEGPSILRIQQVVRGDSAAYFCASSPPNEGRGQPQHFGDGTRLSIL.

This clone occurred a few times. The chain links TRBV6-1 to TRBJ1-1; possibly TRBD1 for D (6 bases). V lost 2 bases and J lost 1, with 11 bases in between. CDR1 is MNHNS and CDR2 is SASEGT in the germline V gene. The CDR3 runs 15 residues. Written as DNA, the CDR3 is TGTGCCAGCAGTGAACAGGGGATCGGGAACACTGAAGCTTTCTTT. Translation: CASSEQGIGNTEAFF.

This clone is a singleton in its sample. The chain is built from TRBV5-6 and TRBJ1-5; possibly TRBD1 for D (6 bases). This CDR3 is 17 amino acids long. Trimming left V 1 base short and J 2 bases short, with 16 bases between. CDR1 SGHDT and CDR2 YYEEEE come from the germline V gene. CDR3 loop: CASSLRRSQGRNQPQHF. The CDR3 coding sequence is TGTGCCAGCAGCTTGAGACGATCTCAGGGGCGCAATCAGCCCCAGCATTTT.

The chain links TRBV7-3 to TRBJ2-7; D ambiguous. Trimming took 0 bases from V and 5 from J, leaving 8 bases between them. The germline CDR1 and CDR2 sequences are SGHTA and FQGTGA. The CDR3 is 13 residues long. CDR3 nucleotide sequence: TGTGCCAGCAGCTTAACGCCGGGCCACGAGCAGTACTTC. Protein product: CASSLTPGHEQYF.

Worth noting for this clone: The sample carries other DNA sequences with the same CDR3. The rearrangement uses TRBV7-2 and TRBJ2-7, with 8 bases aligning to TRBD1. Germline loops: CDR1 SGHTA, CDR2 FQGNSA. Losses at the gene ends were 5 bases for V and 3 bases for J; bases not matched to a gene: 3. The CDR3 spans 13 residues. CDR3 sequence reads: CASSPDRGYEQYF. The CDR3 DNA is TGTGCCAGCAGCCCAGACAGGGGCTACGAGCAGTACTTC.